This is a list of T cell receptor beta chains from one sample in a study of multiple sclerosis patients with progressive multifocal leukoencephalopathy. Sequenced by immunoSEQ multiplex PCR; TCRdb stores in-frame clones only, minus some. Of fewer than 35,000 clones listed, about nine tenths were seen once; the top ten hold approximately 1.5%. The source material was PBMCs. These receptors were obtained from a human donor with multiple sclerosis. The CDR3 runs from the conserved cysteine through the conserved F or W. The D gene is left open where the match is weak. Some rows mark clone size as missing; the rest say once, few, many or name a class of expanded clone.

CDR3: CASSLGSSGRYEQYF
DNA: TGCGCCAGCAGCTTGGGTTCTAGCGGGAGATACGAGCAGTACTTC
D: TRBD2
length: 15
V: TRBV5-1
J: TRBJ2-7
size: .

CDR3: CASSHTGQGYEQYF
DNA: TGTGCCAGCAGCCACACGGGACAGGGCTACGAGCAGTACTTC
D: TRBD1
length: 14
V: TRBV4-2
J: TRBJ2-7
size: .

CDR3: CASSYMEGSGYTF
DNA: TGTGCCAGCAGTTACATGGAGGGTTCCGGCTACACCTTC
D: .
length: 13
V: TRBV6-5
J: TRBJ1-2
size: .

CDR3: CASRNRVSSEQYF
DNA: TGTGCCAGCAGGAACAGGGTATCGAGCGAGCAGTACTTC
D: .
length: 13
V: TRBV27
J: TRBJ2-7
size: .

CDR3: CASSPGGTSLTDTQYF
DNA: TGTGCCAGCAGCCCAGGTGGGACGTCTTTGACAGATACGCAGTATTTT
D: .
length: 16
V: TRBV13
J: TRBJ2-3
size: once

CDR3: CASSLIAGGMYYGYTF
DNA: TGTGCCAGCAGTTTAATAGCAGGGGGCATGTACTATGGCTACACCTTC
D: TRBD1
length: 16
V: TRBV27
J: TRBJ1-2
size: .

CDR3: CASSFMGNTEAFF
DNA: TGTGCCAGCAGTTTTATGGGCAACACTGAAGCTTTCTTT
D: .
length: 13
V: TRBV28
J: TRBJ1-1
size: .

CDR3: CASSQGWGNGAYEQYF
DNA: TGCGCCAGCAGCCAAGGGTGGGGAAACGGAGCCTACGAGCAGTACTTC
D: .
length: 16
V: TRBV4-1
J: TRBJ2-7
size: .

CDR3: CASSDQGYSNQPQHF
DNA: TGTGCCAGTAGTGACCAGGGATATAGCAATCAGCCCCAGCATTTT
D: .
length: 15
V: TRBV19
J: TRBJ1-5
size: .

CDR3: CASSYSTTSSTDTQYF
DNA: TGTGCCAGCAGTTACTCGACCACCTCTAGCACAGATACGCAGTATTTT
D: .
length: 16
V: TRBV6-5
J: TRBJ2-3
size: .

CDR3: CASSREGTEAFF
DNA: TGTGCCAGCAGCAGGGAGGGCACTGAAGCTTTCTTT
D: .
length: 12
V: TRBV6-1
J: TRBJ1-1
size: .

CDR3: CASSYATRGTGELFF
DNA: TGTGCCAGCAGTTACGCGACTAGGGGGACCGGGGAGCTGTTTTTT
D: .
length: 15
V: TRBV6-5
J: TRBJ2-2
size: few

CDR3: CASRTSGRAVAGELFF
DNA: TGTGCCAGCAGAACTAGCGGGAGGGCCGTCGCCGGGGAGCTGTTTTTT
D: TRBD2
length: 16
V: TRBV28
J: TRBJ2-2
size: .

CDR3: CASSLSGTTNEKLFF
DNA: TGTGCCAGCAGCTTGTCAGGAACAACTAATGAAAAACTGTTTTTT
D: .
length: 15
V: TRBV7-8
J: TRBJ1-4
size: .

CDR3: CASSVGGKSYNEQFF
DNA: TGTGCCAGCAGCGTAGGCGGGAAGTCCTACAATGAGCAGTTCTTC
D: .
length: 15
V: TRBV9
J: TRBJ2-1
size: .

CDR3: CASTLGRGNTEAFF
DNA: TGCGCCAGCACCCTCGGCAGGGGGAACACTGAAGCTTTCTTT
D: .
length: 14
V: TRBV5-1
J: TRBJ1-1
size: few

CDR3: CASSWSGTTKNTEAFF
DNA: TGTGCCAGCAGCTGGTCAGGGACCACAAAAAACACTGAAGCTTTCTTT
D: .
length: 16
V: TRBV5-6
J: TRBJ1-1
size: .

CDR3: CASRPTSDSRPYNEQFF
DNA: TGTGCCAGCAGGCCTACTAGCGACAGCCGCCCCTACAATGAGCAGTTCTTC
D: TRBD2
length: 17
V: TRBV27
J: TRBJ2-1
size: .

CDR3: CASARGLAGAPTGELFF
DNA: TGCGCCAGCGCCAGAGGGCTAGCGGGAGCCCCCACCGGGGAGCTGTTTTTT
D: TRBD2
length: 17
V: TRBV10-1
J: TRBJ2-2
size: .

CDR3: CASSPKVIGNTIYF
DNA: TGTGCCAGCAGTCCCAAGGTCATCGGAAACACCATATATTTT
D: .
length: 14
V: TRBV6-1
J: TRBJ1-3
size: .

CDR3: CASSPGAGEGYEQYF
DNA: TGCGCCAGCAGCCCCGGGGCAGGGGAAGGCTACGAGCAGTACTTC
D: .
length: 15
V: TRBV4-3
J: TRBJ2-7
size: .

CDR3: CSVEVNGYTF
DNA: TGCAGCGTTGAGGTAAATGGCTACACCTTC
D: .
length: 10
V: TRBV29-1
J: TRBJ1-2
size: .

CDR3: CASTVARNQPQHF
DNA: TGTGCCAGCACCGTGGCTCGGAATCAGCCCCAGCATTTT
D: .
length: 13
V: TRBV7-2
J: TRBJ1-5
size: .

CDR3: CASSRLDRVGENTIYF
DNA: TGTGCCAGCAGTCGTCTTGACAGGGTGGGGGAAAACACCATATATTTT
D: TRBD1
length: 16
V: TRBV6-6
J: TRBJ1-3
size: .

CDR3: CASSLVPNEQFF
DNA: TGTGCCAGCAGCTTAGTCCCCAATGAGCAGTTCTTC
D: .
length: 12
V: TRBV7-3
J: TRBJ2-1
size: .

CDR3: CASSRPGTWSYGANVLTF
DNA: TGTGCCAGCAGTCGTCCCGGGACGTGGAGCTATGGGGCCAACGTCCTGACTTTC
D: .
length: 18
V: TRBV5-4
J: TRBJ2-6
size: .

CDR3: CASSLGLAGENEQFF
DNA: TGTGCCAGCAGTTTGGGACTAGCGGGTGAGAATGAGCAGTTCTTC
D: TRBD2
length: 15
V: TRBV6-5
J: TRBJ2-1
size: .

CDR3: CASSQGGQGSNYGYTF
DNA: TGTGCCAGCAGCCAAGGGGGACAGGGCAGTAACTATGGCTACACCTTC
D: TRBD1
length: 16
V: TRBV14
J: TRBJ1-2
size: .

CDR3: CASCHGSLNTEAFF
DNA: TGTGCCAGTTGCCACGGAAGCCTGAACACTGAAGCTTTCTTT
D: .
length: 14
V: TRBV19
J: TRBJ1-1
size: .

CDR3: CASSATSDGHNEQFF
DNA: TGTGCCAGCAGTGCGACTAGCGATGGGCACAATGAGCAGTTCTTC
D: TRBD2
length: 15
V: TRBV6-4
J: TRBJ2-1
size: medium-sized

CDR3: CASSPEWHEQFF
DNA: TGTGCCAGCAGCCCAGAGTGGCATGAGCAGTTCTTC
D: .
length: 12
V: TRBV11-2
J: TRBJ2-1
size: once

CDR3: CASSQRTDMNTEAFF
DNA: TGTGCCAGCAGCCAAAGGACGGACATGAACACTGAAGCTTTCTTT
D: .
length: 15
V: TRBV16
J: TRBJ1-1
size: .

CDR3: CASSLARTVNTEAFF
DNA: TGCGCCAGCAGCTTGGCTAGGACAGTGAACACTGAAGCTTTCTTT
D: .
length: 15
V: TRBV5-1
J: TRBJ1-1
size: .

CDR3: CASEGGGTDTQYF
DNA: TGTGCCAGTGAGGGGGGGGGCACAGATACGCAGTATTTT
D: .
length: 13
V: TRBV28
J: TRBJ2-3
size: .

CDR3: CASSLEAGFMTDTQYF
DNA: TGTGCCAGCAGCTTGGAAGCGGGCTTTATGACAGATACGCAGTATTTT
D: .
length: 16
V: TRBV5-4
J: TRBJ2-3
size: .

CDR3: CASSENLGTHPSYEQYF
DNA: TGTGCCAGCAGTGAAAATCTTGGGACCCACCCATCCTACGAGCAGTACTTC
D: .
length: 17
V: TRBV25-1
J: TRBJ2-7
size: .

CDR3: CASQGLNTGELFF
DNA: TGTGCCAGTCAGGGCCTGAACACCGGGGAGCTGTTTTTT
D: .
length: 13
V: TRBV2
J: TRBJ2-2
size: .

CDR3: CASSFRGTEANVLTF
DNA: TGTGCCAGCAGCTTTAGAGGCACGGAGGCCAACGTCCTGACTTTC
D: .
length: 15
V: TRBV7-2
J: TRBJ2-6
size: .

CDR3: CATSRGRTGTSTVHNEQFF
DNA: TGTGCCACCAGCAGGGGTAGGACAGGCACTAGCACGGTCCACAATGAGCAGTTCTTC
D: .
length: 19
V: TRBV15
J: TRBJ2-1
size: once

CDR3: CASSSRTGGYGTIYF
DNA: TGTGCCAGCAGTTCTCGGACAGGGGGTTACGGTACCATATATTTT
D: TRBD1
length: 15
V: TRBV6-5
J: TRBJ1-3
size: .

CDR3: CASSGLRWTGPPGNTIYF
DNA: TGTGCCAGCAGTGGCCTACGTTGGACAGGGCCCCCTGGAAACACCATATATTTT
D: TRBD1
length: 18
V: TRBV28
J: TRBJ1-3
size: .

CDR3: CASSLVGTGASPLHF
DNA: TGTGCCAGCAGCTTAGTAGGGACAGGGGCTTCACCCCTCCACTTT
D: TRBD1
length: 15
V: TRBV7-2
J: TRBJ1-6
size: .

CDR3: CASSFVLGEQYF
DNA: TGCGCCAGCAGCTTCGTCCTGGGGGAGCAGTACTTC
D: .
length: 12
V: TRBV5-1
J: TRBJ2-7
size: .

CDR3: CASSIQAPKETQYF
DNA: TGTGCCAGTAGTATCCAGGCGCCGAAAGAGACCCAGTACTTC
D: .
length: 14
V: TRBV19
J: TRBJ2-5
size: few

CDR3: CASSVGAGASYSYNEQFF
DNA: TGTGCCAGCAGCGTAGGAGCGGGAGCTTCTTACTCCTACAATGAGCAGTTCTTC
D: TRBD2
length: 18
V: TRBV9
J: TRBJ2-1
size: .

CDR3: CASSEGAAGNTIYF
DNA: TGTGCCAGCAGTGAAGGAGCCGCTGGAAACACCATATATTTT
D: .
length: 14
V: TRBV2
J: TRBJ1-3
size: few

CDR3: CASSSQRSPRGRETQYF
DNA: TGTGCCAGCAGTTCCCAGCGGAGCCCCCGGGGAAGGGAGACCCAGTACTTC
D: .
length: 17
V: TRBV28
J: TRBJ2-5
size: .

CDR3: CASSSPGTGSDTQYF
DNA: TGTGCCAGCAGTTCGCCCGGGACAGGGTCAGATACGCAGTATTTT
D: TRBD1
length: 15
V: TRBV28
J: TRBJ2-3
size: .

CDR3: CASSHDRGGNTIYF
DNA: TGTGCCAGCAGCCATGACAGGGGTGGAAACACCATATATTTT
D: TRBD1
length: 14
V: TRBV5-4
J: TRBJ1-3
size: .

CDR3: CASGSRREGAYEQYF
DNA: TGTGCTAGTGGTTCTAGGCGGGAGGGAGCCTACGAGCAGTACTTC
D: TRBD2
length: 15
V: TRBV12-5
J: TRBJ2-7
size: .

CDR3: CASSLGAGGLYEQYF
DNA: TGTGCCAGCAGTCTAGGAGCGGGAGGTTTATACGAGCAGTACTTC
D: TRBD2
length: 15
V: TRBV11-1
J: TRBJ2-7
size: .